Described below is a single T cell receptor (beta chain) sequence and its context. What it binds is unknown. This entry is derived from a study of T cells in Graves' hyperthyroidism and ophthalmopathy. Using RNA transcripts as the source, TCR beta CDR3 regions were amplified. When the TCR CDR3 underwent first-round RT-PCR, the HTBI primer set was used. TCRdb re-analysed the multiplex PCR reads in MiXCR, keeping a single row per CDR3 protein. The repertoire has approximately 360,000 distinct CDR3 sequences, around a quarter of them found once; the top ten carry about 73%. Per germline, CDR1 SGHRS and CDR2 YFSETQ. The length of the CDR3 is 13 residues. V lost 1 base, J lost 8 bases, and 12 bases lay in between. Graves' hyperthyroidism qualified as stable when ophthalmopathy did not progress within 18 months. Regarding the study as a whole: Ophthalmopathy, as predicted by the model, came a median roughly 6.3 months after the prediction. Within blood appeared most thyroid clonotypes that had expanded above 0.001.

The TCR originated in a man aged 45-65 years with Graves' hyperthyroidism. The sample taken for sequencing was blood. The rearrangement joins TRBV5-1 to TRBJ1-2; D is unclear. In DNA form, the CDR3 reads TGCGCCAGCAGCTTGACAGCAGAAGGCGGCTACACCTTC. Translated, it gives CASSLTAEGGYTF.